This T cell receptor (beta chain) was found in a study of blood T cells in healthy people across ages. The sample providers were healthy Caucasian people from Russia, aged roughly 6 to 100. The authors ran a second PCR of roughly 6 to 12 cycles using a sample-barcoded 5' primer and a J-beta primer mix. TCRdb re-called the 5' RACE reads through MiXCR, storing one row per CDR3 protein. In the table there are roughly 700,000 distinct CDR3 sequences, roughly 50% of which are singletons. CDR1 is MNHEY and CDR2 is SMNVEV in the germline V gene (reference sequence). The CDR3 loop spans 17 amino acids. Trimming took off 0 bases at V and 1 base at J, with 13 bases between the two ends.

The TCR comes from an older woman in good health. J is TRBJ2-1 and V is TRBV27; D perhaps matches TRBD1 (6 bases). The specimen was blood. The CDR3 here is CASSLSPLRGSYNEQFF. The CDR3 DNA is TGTGCCAGCAGTTTATCCCCACTGAGGGGGTCCTACAATGAGCAGTTCTTC.